This T cell receptor (beta chain) was obtained from a study of brain T cells in children with intractable seizures. General study results and limits: Viral specificity was inferred only from CDR3 similarity; HCMV serostatus was unknown.

The V end lost 3 bases, the J end lost 3 bases, and 29 bases lay between the germline ends. The CDR3 consists of 20 residues. Germline CDR1 MGHRA, CDR2 YSYEKL. TCRdb keeps only in-frame clones here, not all; method: immunoSEQ multiplex PCR. The table has about 340,000 clones, about 93% seen once. Sample time point: blood from clinic visit 5 months post-surgery; TSC patient then seizure free. At least one anti-epileptic drug was given before surgery. As for this clone: Its antigen remains unidentified.

This sequence was found in a boy in the first two years of life with tuberous sclerosis and intractable seizures. The chain is built from TRBV4-1 and TRBJ1-2; D is possibly TRBD1 (6 bases). The material sequenced was peripheral blood, taken 4 to 6 months after surgery. The DNA of the CDR3 is TGCGCCAGCAGCCAGGGGACACCGGGACAATTAATCCTACTTGACTATGGCTACACCTTC. Amino acids: CASSQGTPGQLILLDYGYTF.